These 23 T cell receptor beta chains were all obtained from the same sample, sequenced in a study of blood T cells in healthy people across ages. Using a J-beta primer mix together with a sample-barcoded 5' primer, a second PCR was run for about 7 to 12 cycles. Each CDR3 protein gets one entry after TCRdb re-called the 5' RACE reads with MiXCR. Altogether some 930,000 distinct CDR3 sequences are present, just under 30% being singletons, with the ten largest covering roughly 10%. These data also formed part of another study, on T cells of mothers and their children.

Sequenced sample: blood. The source is a woman aged 40 to 50 in good health.

V gene TRBV4-3 combines with J gene TRBJ2-1; D may correspond to TRBD1 or TRBD2 (6 bases each). Trimming left V 1 base short and J 3 bases short, with 16 bases between. CDR3 length equals 17 residues. CDR1 LGHNA and CDR2 YSLEER come from the germline V gene. DNA for the CDR3: TGCGCCAGCAGCCAAGGGATCTCGGGGGCCAACTACAATGAGCAGTTCTTC. It specifies CASSQGISGANYNEQFF.

The chain uses TRBV5-6 and TRBJ1-2; D is perhaps TRBD1 (6 bases). Germline values: CDR1 SGHDT, CDR2 YYEEEE. Trimming stripped 4 bases from V and 6 bases from J, with 13 bases between. This CDR3 region has 13 residues. The chain's CDR3 is CASSRQDRDGYTF. For the CDR3, the DNA is TGTGCCAGCAGCCGCCAGGACAGAGATGGCTACACCTTC. The full variable domain, with the rest looked up from reference TRBV5-6 and TRBJ1-2, is DAGVTQSPTHLIKTRGQQVTLRCSPKSGHDTVSWYQQALGQGPQFIFQYYEEEERQRGNFPDRFSGHQFPNYSSELNVNALLLGDSALYLCASSRQDRDGYTFGSGTRLTVV.

Details on this clonotype: A much larger clone differs from this one at a single base, so this may be a read error. V usage is TRBV27 and J usage is TRBJ2-1; possibly TRBD1 for D (7 bases). Trimming removed 5 bases at V and 2 bases at J, with 16 bases between. The CDR3 length is 16 residues. Germline values: CDR1 MNHEY, CDR2 SMNVEV (reference sequence). The CDR3 coding sequence is TGTGCCAGCAGTCCTCAGGGGGGCTTCACCTACAATGAGCAGTTCTTC. Protein: CASSPQGGFTYNEQFF.

This clonotype was found many times. The rearrangement links TRBV2 to TRBJ2-7; D not resolved. The CDR3 has 13 residues. Looked up from germline, CDR1 is SNHLY and CDR2 is FYNNEI. V lost 4 bases, J lost 2 bases, and 9 bases lay in between. The CDR3 region has the DNA TGTGCCAGCAGTGCCCGGGTGGCCTACGAGCAGTACTTC. Translated, it gives CASSARVAYEQYF.

This clonotype was observed a handful of times. The V and J genes are TRBV7-9 and TRBJ1-1; D is possibly TRBD1 (6 bases). V shed 5 bases and J shed 3 bases, with 16 bases lying between them. This CDR3 comprises 15 residues. Germline-derived CDR1 and CDR2 are SEHNR and FQNEAQ (reference sequence). The CDR3 here is CASSRSRGSDTEAFF. Written as DNA, the CDR3 is TGTGCCAGCAGCCGCTCAAGGGGGTCGGACACTGAAGCTTTCTTT.

The table lists this clonotype with many counts. This chain connects TRBV7-2 to TRBJ2-7; D uncertain. This CDR3 spans 14 amino acids. V lost 2 bases and J lost 5, with 13 bases in between. In germline, CDR1 is SGHTA, CDR2 FQGNSA. CDR3 in DNA: TGTGCCAGCAGCTTAAAATGGGGTGAGCACGAGCAGTACTTC. It is translated as CASSLKWGEHEQYF.

This clonotype was counted at least ten times. The CDR3 here is CASSDSLYGYTF. For the CDR3, the DNA is TGTGCCAGCAGCGACTCCCTCTATGGCTACACCTTC. The rearrangement links TRBV6-5 to TRBJ1-2; D is ambiguous. In germline, CDR1 is MNHEY, CDR2 SVGAGI. The CDR3 loop spans 12 amino acids. V dropped 6 bases and J dropped 4 bases, with 9 bases sitting between them.

This clonotype was observed many times. The J gene is TRBJ1-2, the V gene TRBV12-3 or TRBV12-4; D is uncertain. V gave up 5 bases and J gave up 4 bases, with 14 bases separating them. This CDR3 is built from 14 residues. The CDR3 DNA follows: TGTGCCAGCAGTCCGGCAGGCGGTGGCTATGGCTACACCTTC. Encoded protein: CASSPAGGGYGYTF.

Turning to this clonotype: A much larger clone differs from this one at a single base, so this may be a read error. The V gene is TRBV5-4, the J gene TRBJ2-7; D not resolved. The CDR3 has 11 residues. Looked up from germline, CDR1 is SGHNT and CDR2 is YYREEE (reference sequence). The CDR3 DNA is TGTGTCAGCAGCTTGAGAGGAGAGCAGTACTTC. Amino acid sequence: CVSSLRGEQYF.

About this clonotype: A much larger clone differs by one base, so this may be a read error. The chain combines TRBV15 with TRBJ2-4; D uncertain. The last part of the DNA fits TRBJ2-5 better; the J call may be wrong. Germline V gene lookup returns CDR1 LNHNV and CDR2 YYDKDF (reference sequence). The CDR3 extends over 16 amino acids. The DNA of the CDR3 is TGTGCCACCAGCAGAAAGACCTTGGGGAACCAAGAGACCCAGTACTTC. Its protein is CATSRKTLGNQETQYF.

The chain employs TRBV27 and TRBJ2-5, with TRBD1 identical over 7 bases. Germline assignment: CDR1 MNHEY and CDR2 SMNVEV (reference sequence). J gave up 5 bases and V 4 bases, and 7 bases lay outside the gene matches. The CDR3 loop spans 14 amino acids. The CDR3 here is CASSSRGPGETQYF. The CDR3 region has the DNA TGTGCCAGCAGTTCAAGGGGGCCCGGGGAGACCCAGTACTTC.

This clonotype came up once. One end of the junction fails to match germline, which may point to a read error. This chain connects TRBV6-6 to TRBJ2-1; 7 positions agree with TRBD1. Germline values: CDR1 MNHNY, CDR2 SVGAGI (reference sequence). The CDR3 has 14 residues. CDR3 nucleotide sequence: TGTACCAGCAGTGCAGGGGGTAGCTACAATGAGCAGTTCTTC. Translating gives CTSSAGGSYNEQFF.

V usage is TRBV12-3 or TRBV12-4 and J usage is TRBJ1-2; TRBD1 matches 11 bases. V gave up 5 bases and J gave up 4 bases; unmatched junction bases: 9. This CDR3 is 16 amino acids long. CDR3 region: CASSERGTGGSYGYTF. Here the CDR3 DNA reads TGTGCCAGCAGTGAGAGGGGGACAGGGGGAAGCTATGGCTACACCTTC.

V gene TRBV21-1 combines with J gene TRBJ2-4; TRBD1 is taken as the D call from the table, unchecked against the DNA. TRBV21-1 is a listed pseudogene. The CDR3 sequence is 17 residues long. CDR3 amino acids: CASSKGCEGATKNIQYF. The DNA for the CDR3 is TGTGCCAGCAGCAAAGGGTGTGAGGGGGCAACCAAAAACATTCAGTACTTC.

The chain recombines TRBV20-1 with TRBJ1-5, with D maybe TRBD1 (5 bases). The ends were cut back, 6 bases at V and 3 bases at J, with 21 bases in the middle. The CDR3 loop spans 16 amino acids. Germline CDR1 DFQATT, CDR2 SNEGSKA (reference sequence). Here the CDR3 DNA reads TGCAGTGCCCCATTCCCGACAGAGCAGAACAATCAGCCCCAGCATTTT. It is translated as CSAPFPTEQNNQPQHF.

This clonotype has ten or more counts. The genes are TRBV20-1 and TRBJ2-6; a possible D gene is TRBD2 (6 bases). CDR1 and CDR2 from the germline V gene are DFQATT and SNEGSKA (reference sequence). This CDR3 region has 17 residues. With 6 bases removed from V and 2 bases from J, the gap between germline ends came to 20 bases. CDR3 residues: CSAGSGVEGPGANVLTF. CDR3 in DNA: TGCAGTGCCGGGAGTGGGGTGGAGGGACCTGGGGCCAACGTCCTGACTTTC.

This clonotype appeared many times. The chain carries TRBV28 and TRBJ2-7, with 7 bases identical to TRBD2. CDR1 and CDR2 (germline): MDHEN, SYDVKM. V gave up 2 bases and J gave up 3 bases; unmatched junction bases: 7. This CDR3 is 15 amino acids long. CDR3 region: CASSLGRGTFYEQYF. CDR3 DNA: TGTGCCAGCAGTTTAGGGCGGGGGACCTTCTACGAGCAGTACTTC.

This clonotype was observed a few times. The J gene is TRBJ2-3, the V gene TRBV30; 8 nucleotides agree with TRBD2. CDR3 length: 14 amino acids. Losses at the gene ends were 3 bases for V and 0 bases for J; bases not matched to a gene: 2. Looked up from germline, CDR1 is GTSNPN and CDR2 is SVGIG (reference sequence). The CDR3 DNA reads TGTGCCTGGAGGGTAGCGGGGAGCACAGATACGCAGTATTTT. This codes for CAWRVAGSTDTQYF.

This clonotype was found a few times. The J gene is TRBJ2-1, the V gene TRBV5-1; no clear D gene. V lost 0 bases and J 2 bases, leaving 9 bases between the germline ends. CDR1 is SGHRS and CDR2 is YFSETQ in the germline V gene. The CDR3 contains 15 residues. In DNA, the CDR3 is TGCGCCAGCAGCTTGGAGGACGCCGCCTACAATGAGCAGTTCTTC. This translates into CASSLEDAAYNEQFF.

The sample holds a few counts of this clonotype. This chain connects TRBV15 to TRBJ1-1; D unresolved. Germline loops: CDR1 LNHNV, CDR2 YYDKDF (reference sequence). Between the trimmed V and J ends, which lost 1 base and 0 bases, there was a span of 12 bases. The CDR3 extends over 16 amino acids. The CDR3 region has the DNA TGTGCCACCAGCAGAGTGGGCAGCCCAATGAACACTGAAGCTTTCTTT. Amino acid sequence: CATSRVGSPMNTEAFF.

This clonotype was seen at least ten times. The chain couples TRBV7-8 to TRBJ2-1; 10 bases fit TRBD2. Germline V lookup: CDR1 SGHVS, CDR2 FQNEAQ. The CDR3 runs 14 residues. The V gene end was trimmed by 5 bases and the J gene end by 7 bases; junction bases not matched to a gene: 5. CDR3 sequence reads: CASSPLAGENEQFF. Written as DNA, the CDR3 is TGTGCCAGCAGCCCCCTAGCGGGGGAGAATGAGCAGTTCTTC.

The V gene is TRBV28, the J gene TRBJ1-1, with TRBD1 as a possible D gene (5 bases). Trimming took 3 bases from V and 4 from J, leaving 12 bases between them. This CDR3 is 14 amino acids long. CDR1 is MDHEN and CDR2 is SYDVKM in the germline V gene. CDR3 sequence (DNA): TGTGCCAGCAGTTTTGCCAGGGCGGCCACTGAAGCTTTCTTT. This encodes CASSFARAATEAFF.

About this clonotype: A much larger clone is a single base away; this may be a read error. The CDR3 loop is CASLRTGSNEQYF. The CDR3 nucleotides are TGTGCCAGCCTGCGGACAGGCAGCAACGAGCAGTACTTC. This rearrangement joins TRBV6-1 to TRBJ2-4; TRBD1 aligns across 7 bases. The end of the DNA is better explained by TRBJ2-7, so the J call may be wrong. The germline V gene has CDR1 MNHNS and CDR2 SASEGT. CDR3 length equals 13 residues.